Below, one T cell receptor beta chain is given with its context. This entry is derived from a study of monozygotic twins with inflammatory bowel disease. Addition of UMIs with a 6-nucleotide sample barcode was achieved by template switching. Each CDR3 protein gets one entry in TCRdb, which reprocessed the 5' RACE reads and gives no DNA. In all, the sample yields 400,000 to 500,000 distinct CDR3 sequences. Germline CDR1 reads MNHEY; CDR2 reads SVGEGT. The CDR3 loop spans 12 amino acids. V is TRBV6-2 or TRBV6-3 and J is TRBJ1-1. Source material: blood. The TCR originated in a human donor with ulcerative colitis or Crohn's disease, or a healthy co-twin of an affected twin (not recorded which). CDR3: CASSHSSTRAFF.